The subject of this entry is one T cell receptor (beta chain). Its specificity is unknown. The V end lost 2 bases, the J end lost 7 bases, and 8 bases lay between the germline ends. CDR3 length: 12 residues. Germline CDR1 and CDR2: PRHDT and FYEKMQ (reference sequence). Healthy donors served as the controls. They were matched for age and sex. Random hexamers primed reverse transcription of about 0.5 to 1 ug RNA. A single record per CDR3 protein comes from TCRdb applying MiXCR to the immunoSEQ multiplex PCR reads. The table records fewer than 200,000 distinct CDR3 sequences, about 95% of them present only once. The sample comes from a study of CD8 T cells in Susac syndrome. Study-wide results and limits: The study recognized that its TCR sequencing and HLA analysis covered a relatively small number of individuals.

The source material was CD4+ T cells from PBMCs. The chain uses TRBV13 and TRBJ1-1, with TRBD1 as a possible D gene (5 bases). The TCR comes from a human donor in good health. CDR3 in amino acids: CASSLQGGEAFF. In DNA, the CDR3 is TGTGCCAGCAGCTTACAGGGTGGTGAAGCTTTCTTT. The whole variable domain, remainder taken from reference TRBV13 and TRBJ1-1, is AAGVIQSPRHLIKEKRETATLKCYPIPRHDTVYWYQQGPGQDPQFLISFYEKMQSDKGSIPDRFSAQQFSDYHSELNMSSLELGDSALYFCASSLQGGEAFFGQGTRLTVV.